This T cell receptor (beta chain) was captured in a study of cytomegalovirus exposure and HLA in healthy donors. The PCR ran on 60 Vbeta and 13 Jbeta primers. Sequencing was performed with immunoSEQ multiplex PCR; in TCRdb, only in-frame clones are kept and a portion is missing. The sample records around 140,000 clones, roughly 80% being singletons. Findings and caveats of the study: In a later analysis, a genetic analysis reported fewer productive-TCR N-insertions in an Asian-associated ancestry cluster than the cohort average. Only CMV serostatus was available as immune exposure information. The likely explanation for a cluster of highly shared sequence variants was sequencing artifact.

The V gene's germline CDR1 is KGHSH and CDR2 LQKENI. The CDR3 consists of 13 residues. Trimming cost V 5 bases and J 2 bases, with 9 bases left between them. This clone was seen only once. The antigen is undetermined. This chain connects TRBV18 to TRBJ1-1; TRBD1 might be the D (5 bases). Material for sequencing was PBMCs. This clonotype originated in a woman in her 30s in good health and CMV-seronegative. This chain's CDR3 is CASSGDRNTEAFF. The CDR3 DNA is TGTGCCAGCTCAGGTGACAGAAACACTGAAGCTTTCTTT.